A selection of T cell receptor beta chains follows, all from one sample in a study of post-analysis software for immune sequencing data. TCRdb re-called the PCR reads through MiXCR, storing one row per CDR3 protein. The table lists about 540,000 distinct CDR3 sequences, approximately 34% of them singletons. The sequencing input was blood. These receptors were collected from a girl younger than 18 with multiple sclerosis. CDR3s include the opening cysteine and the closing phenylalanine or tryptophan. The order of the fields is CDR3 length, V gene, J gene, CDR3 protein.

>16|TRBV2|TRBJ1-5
CASSDRTGGSNQPQHF
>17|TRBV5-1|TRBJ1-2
CASSSGQGGEANYGYTF
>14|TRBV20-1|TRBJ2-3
CSARRGGTADTQYF
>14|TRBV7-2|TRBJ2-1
CASSADPHYNEQFF
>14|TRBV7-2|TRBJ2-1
CASSTGVPYNEQFF
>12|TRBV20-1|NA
CSATTFRETQYF
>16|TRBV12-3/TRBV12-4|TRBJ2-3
CASSPLGGGRTDTQYF
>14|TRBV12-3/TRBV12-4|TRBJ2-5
CASSQTGRQETQYF
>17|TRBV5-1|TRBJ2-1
CASSLRMERGIGNEQFF
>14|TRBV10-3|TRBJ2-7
CAISVGQETYEQYF
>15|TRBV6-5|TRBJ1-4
CASSYSGPGNEKLFF
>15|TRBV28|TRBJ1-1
CASSPPGQGVTEAFF
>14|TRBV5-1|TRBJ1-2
CASSLTLGEDGYTF
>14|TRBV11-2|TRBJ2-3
CASSSPFSTDTQYF
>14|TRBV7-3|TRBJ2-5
CASSLKGYQETQYF
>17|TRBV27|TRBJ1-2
CASSPLTGTAITYGYTF
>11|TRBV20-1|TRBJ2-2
CSARGGRELFF
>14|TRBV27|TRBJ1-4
CASSYGVGGEKLFF
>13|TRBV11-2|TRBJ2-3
CASSPRRTDTQYF
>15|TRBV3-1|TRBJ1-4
CASSLLDIGGEKLFF
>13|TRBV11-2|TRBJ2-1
CASSRQGSDEQFF
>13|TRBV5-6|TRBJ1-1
CASRQGEETEAFF
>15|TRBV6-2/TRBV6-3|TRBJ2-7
CASSPRLAGGDEQYF
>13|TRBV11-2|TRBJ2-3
CASSFSGADTQYF
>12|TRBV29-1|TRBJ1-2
CSVDTAVYGYTF
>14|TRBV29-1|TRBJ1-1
CSVEESPSNTEAFF
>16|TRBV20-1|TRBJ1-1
CSARHRDRPVNTEAFF
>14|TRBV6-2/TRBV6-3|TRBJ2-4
CASRTSGGVDIQYF
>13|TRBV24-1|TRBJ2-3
CATSGLITDTQYF
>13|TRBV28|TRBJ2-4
CASSLGTENIQYF
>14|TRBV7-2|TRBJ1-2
CASSPQGAYYGYTF
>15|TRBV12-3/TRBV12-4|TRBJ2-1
CASRPGTGSRDEQFF
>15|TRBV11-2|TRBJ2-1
CASSPTGTGLDEQFF
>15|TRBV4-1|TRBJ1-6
CASSPTDRDNSPLHF
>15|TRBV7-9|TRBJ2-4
CASSLILNAKNIQYF
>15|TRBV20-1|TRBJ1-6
CSAAISGQGNSPLHF
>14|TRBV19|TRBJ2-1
CASSSDRENHEQFF
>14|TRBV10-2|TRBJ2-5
CASSALTGMETQYF
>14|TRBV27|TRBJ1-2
CASSPNPTISGYTF